These 10 T cell receptor beta chains came from one sample sequenced in a study of T cell changes during pregnancy in multiple sclerosis. The repertoire was sequenced with immunoSEQ multiplex PCR; TCRdb's copy has only in-frame clones and lacks some. The sample has under 85,000 clones, about 94% seen once; the top ten hold 0.58%. Sequencing used peripheral blood, obtained in the third trimester of pregnancy. Source of these receptors: a female donor with multiple sclerosis, enrolled in a pregnancy study.

The rearrangement links TRBV21-1 to TRBJ1-2; the table's D call, TRBD1, has no DNA check behind it. TRBV21-1 is an annotated pseudogene. This CDR3 is built from 16 residues. The CDR3 DNA follows: TGTGCCAGCAGCCGCAGGGGGCGCTGGGGGTATTATGGCTACACCTTC. It codes for CASSRRGRWGYYGYTF.

V gene TRBV4-3 combines with J gene TRBJ1-2; TRBD1 is a possible D gene (5 bases). CDR3 length: 17 residues. V was cut by 1 base and J by 2 bases, with 17 bases left in between. Germline lookup yields CDR1 LGHNA and CDR2 YSLEER. The CDR3 DNA sequence: TGCGCCAGCAGCCAAGGTCATTTACAGGAGACCAACTATGGCTACACCTTC. Protein: CASSQGHLQETNYGYTF.

The CDR3 DNA reads as TGTGCCAGCAGTTGGACAGCGAATAATCAGCCCCAGCATTTT. Protein: CASSWTANNQPQHF. V is TRBV27 and J is TRBJ1-5; D possibly corresponds to TRBD1 (6 bases). This CDR3 region has 14 residues. V was pared by 4 bases and J by 4 bases, with 11 bases between. Germline loops: CDR1 MNHEY, CDR2 SMNVEV (reference sequence).

This CDR3 is CASSLGSGTGVDGLHF. CDR3 bases: TGTGCCAGCAGCTTAGGTAGCGGGACAGGGGTTGATGGGCTCCACTTT. This sequence joins TRBV13 and TRBJ1-6, with 10 nucleotides matching TRBD1. Germline V lookup: CDR1 PRHDT, CDR2 FYEKMQ (reference sequence). There are 16 residues in the CDR3. J gave up 16 bases and V 0 bases, and 12 bases lay outside the gene matches.

V gene TRBV7-2 combines with J gene TRBJ2-2; 11 bases align to TRBD2. This CDR3 has 17 residues. CDR1 is SGHTA and CDR2 is FQGNSA in the germline V gene. The ends lost 0 bases at V and 4 bases at J; junction bases unmatched: 4. CDR3 in amino acids: CASSLALAGALTGELFF. The CDR3 DNA reads as TGTGCCAGCAGCTTAGCACTAGCGGGGGCCCTCACCGGGGAGCTGTTTTTT. The variable domain in full, completed from reference TRBV7-2 and TRBJ2-2, reads GAGVSQSPSNKVTEKGKDVELRCDPISGHTALYWYRQSLGQGLEFLIYFQGNSAPDKSGLPSDRFSAERTGGSVSTLTIQRTQQEDSAVYLCASSLALAGALTGELFFGEGSRLTVL.

The chain employs TRBV6-4 and TRBJ2-1, with D maybe TRBD1 (5 bases). The V gene's germline CDR1 is MRHNA and CDR2 SNTAGT. Trimming pared 2 bases from V and 0 bases from J, leaving 5 bases between. The CDR3 has 14 amino acids. The CDR3 bases are TGTGCCAGCAGTGACGACAGCTCCTACAATGAGCAGTTCTTC. This codes for CASSDDSSYNEQFF.

The V call is TRBV28, the J call TRBJ1-2; 9 positions agree with TRBD1. CDR1 MDHEN and CDR2 SYDVKM come from the germline V gene. The length of the CDR3 is 17 residues. J was trimmed by 7 bases and V by 4 bases; bases with no gene match: 16. The chain's CDR3 is CASSSGSGTGSRSGYTF. CDR3 coding DNA: TGTGCCAGCAGTTCGGGTTCCGGGACAGGGAGTAGGTCTGGCTACACCTTC.

The chain carries TRBV19 and TRBJ1-5, with D unresolved. Germline assignment: CDR1 LNHDA and CDR2 SQIVND (reference sequence). V was pared by 6 bases and J by 2 bases, with 11 bases between. The CDR3 is 14 residues long. The CDR3 nucleotides read TGTGCCAGTAGGTGGAGGGATGGCAATCAGCCCCAGCATTTT. Amino acid sequence: CASRWRDGNQPQHF.

The CDR3 loop reads CASSLSPQGNTEAFF. As DNA, the CDR3 is TGTGCCAGCAGCCTTTCGCCGCAGGGGAACACTGAAGCTTTCTTT. The chain links TRBV5-6 to TRBJ1-1, with D maybe TRBD1 (5 bases). The CDR3 length is 15 residues. Germline V lookup: CDR1 SGHDT, CDR2 YYEEEE. Trimming stripped 4 bases from V and 1 base from J, with 14 bases between.

This clone was seen just once. The chain joins TRBV7-6 to TRBJ2-5; 13 bases fit TRBD2. The CDR3 runs to 15 residues. The germline V gene encodes CDR1 SGHVS and CDR2 FNYEAQ. The V segment lost 5 bases and the J segment 3 bases; nucleotides outside the gene matches: 3. Here the CDR3 reads CASSRGTSGEETQYF. In DNA, the CDR3 is TGTGCCAGCAGCCGGGGGACTAGCGGGGAAGAGACCCAGTACTTC.